These 11 T cell receptor beta chains were sequenced from one sample in a study of cytomegalovirus exposure and HLA in healthy donors. Primers: 60 Vbeta forward and 13 Jbeta reverse. Profiled with immunoSEQ multiplex PCR; TCRdb holds only in-frame clones, not every one. The top ten clones hold 1.7% of a sample with 110,000 to 150,000 clones, 75% to 80% of them seen once. Sequencing was performed on PBMCs. Receptor source: a young woman in good health and CMV-seronegative.

The genes are TRBV7-2 and TRBJ1-1, with D perhaps TRBD1 (6 bases). V dropped 4 bases and J dropped 4 bases, with 16 bases sitting between them. Germline V gives CDR1 SGHTA, CDR2 FQGNSA. This CDR3 contains 15 residues. CDR3 residues: CASSSRTAASTEAFF. CDR3 DNA: TGTGCCAGCAGCTCCAGGACAGCCGCCAGCACTGAAGCTTTCTTT.

The chain recombines TRBV9 with TRBJ2-7; weak D call: TRBD1 (5 bases). The CDR3 has 16 residues. CDR1 is SGDLS, CDR2 YYNGEE, per germline. Trimming took off 4 bases at V and 0 bases at J, with 17 bases between the two ends. In DNA form, the CDR3 reads TGTGCCAGCAGCTCCAACCCGACAGTCAGCTCCTACGAGCAGTACTTC. Translated: CASSSNPTVSSYEQYF.

This chain connects TRBV5-5 to TRBJ2-2; D not certain. V shed 6 bases and J shed 5 bases, with 5 bases lying between them. CDR3 length equals 11 residues. Germline CDR1 is SGHKS and CDR2 is YYEKEE (reference sequence). The CDR3 DNA follows: TGTGCCAGCACGGAGACCGGGGAGCTGTTTTTT. Its translation: CASTETGELFF.

The DNA for the CDR3 is TGTGCCAGCAGTGATGGAGGGCGTGGAAACACCATATATTTT. Translating it yields CASSDGGRGNTIYF. The chain is built from TRBV25-1 and TRBJ1-3; D uncertain. The germline gives CDR1 MGHDK, CDR2 SYGVNS. The V gene lost 3 bases and the J gene lost 3 bases, with 9 bases spanning the gap. The CDR3 totals 14 residues. Combining the CDR3 with reference TRBV25-1 and TRBJ1-3 gives the whole variable domain EADIYQTPRYLVIGTGKKITLECSQTMGHDKMYWYQQDPGMELHLIHYSYGVNSTEKGDLSSESTVSRIRTEHFPLTLESARPSHTSQYLCASSDGGRGNTIYFGEGSWLTVV.

This clone was counted a single time. This chain connects TRBV9 to TRBJ1-6; 7 nucleotides line up with TRBD1. The CDR3 is 16 residues long. Germline lookup yields CDR1 SGDLS and CDR2 YYNGEE. Unmatched junction bases numbered 12, after V lost 5 bases and J lost 7 bases. This chain's CDR3 is CASSSNTGAGNSPLHF. The CDR3 DNA reads as TGTGCCAGCAGTTCCAACACAGGGGCGGGAAATTCACCCCTCCACTTT.

The V gene is TRBV6-1, the J gene TRBJ2-7, with D perhaps TRBD1 (7 bases). The V end was cut by 11 bases, the J end by 0 bases, with 14 bases between. CDR3 size: 13 residues. Germline CDR1 and CDR2: MNHNS and SASEGT. CDR3 loop: CAVFQGGSYEQYF. The CDR3 coding sequence is TGTGCCGTTTTTCAGGGGGGCTCCTACGAGCAGTACTTC.

V is TRBV27 and J is TRBJ2-3, with TRBD1 matching over 10 bases. CDR3 length: 14 amino acids. Losses at the gene ends were 5 bases for V and 8 bases for J; bases not matched to a gene: 7. The germline V gene encodes CDR1 MNHEY and CDR2 SMNVEV (reference sequence). DNA of the CDR3: TGTGCCAGCAGTCTCGGGACAGGGGACGCTACGCAGTATTTT. Amino acids: CASSLGTGDATQYF.

V and J are TRBV5-1 and TRBJ2-3, with D perhaps matching TRBD2 (6 bases). Germline V CDR1 and CDR2: SGHRS, YFSETQ. Trimming removed 4 bases from V and 0 bases from J, with 18 bases in between. This CDR3 has 17 amino acids. The CDR3 spells CASSRGSGTASTDTQYF. The CDR3 nucleotides read TGCGCCAGCAGCCGGGGGTCTGGGACGGCTAGCACAGATACGCAGTATTTT.

The chain combines TRBV18 with TRBJ2-7; D is possibly TRBD1 (6 bases). Germline V gene lookup returns CDR1 KGHSH and CDR2 LQKENI. This CDR3 is built from 15 residues. V was pared by 0 bases and J by 2 bases, with 11 bases between. The CDR3 loop is CASSPPGHGTYEQYF. The CDR3 DNA is TGTGCCAGCTCACCACCGGGACACGGAACCTACGAGCAGTACTTC.

This chain joins TRBV11-2 and TRBJ1-2; possibly TRBD1 for D (6 bases). Trimming stripped 1 base from V and 5 bases from J, with 8 bases between. Germline CDR1 and CDR2: SGHAT and FQNNGV. This CDR3 has 13 residues. The CDR3 nucleotides are TGTGCCAGCAGCTTAGGAGGGGGATATGGCTACACCTTC. Encoded protein: CASSLGGGYGYTF.

CDR3 sequence (DNA): TGTGCCAGCAGCTTAGATCAGGGGGCATTCTCGAATGGCTACACCTTC. Translated: CASSLDQGAFSNGYTF. The V gene is TRBV7-6, the J gene TRBJ1-2, with 8 nucleotides matching TRBD1. The CDR3 has 16 residues. The trim removed 1 base at V and 6 bases at J, leaving 10 bases unmatched. Germline V CDR1 and CDR2: SGHVS, FNYEAQ.